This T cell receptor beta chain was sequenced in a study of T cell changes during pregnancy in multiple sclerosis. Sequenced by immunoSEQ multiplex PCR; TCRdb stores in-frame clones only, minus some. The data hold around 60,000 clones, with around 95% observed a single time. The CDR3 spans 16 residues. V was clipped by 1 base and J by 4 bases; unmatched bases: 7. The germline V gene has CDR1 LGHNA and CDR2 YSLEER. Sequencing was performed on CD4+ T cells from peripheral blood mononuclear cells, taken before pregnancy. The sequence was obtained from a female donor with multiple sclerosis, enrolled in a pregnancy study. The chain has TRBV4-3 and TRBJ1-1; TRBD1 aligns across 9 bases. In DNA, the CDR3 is TGCGCCAGCAGCCAAGGGGGGACAGGGACCCGCACTGAAGCTTTCTTT. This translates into CASSQGGTGTRTEAFF.